Below, 32 T cell receptor beta chains from the same sample are listed, as sequenced in a study of control samples from healthy donors and cancer patients. Some clones are missing from TCRdb's copy, which holds only in-frame ones; the method was immunoSEQ multiplex PCR. The sample gives 150,000 or so clones, 80% to 90% of which show up once; around 1.6% is in the top ten. Sample: blood. The receptors come from a man between 18 and 35 years old in good health.

J is TRBJ2-5 and V is TRBV19; D perhaps matches TRBD2 (5 bases). The CDR3 runs 13 residues. Trimming stripped 5 bases from V and 6 bases from J, with 13 bases between. Germline V gene sequence: CDR1 LNHDA, CDR2 SQIVND (reference sequence). CDR3 nucleotides: TGTGCCAGTAGTGCGTCCCTCGGGAAGACCCAGTACTTC. Its protein is CASSASLGKTQYF. The full variable domain, completed using reference TRBV19 and TRBJ2-5, is DGGITQSPKYLFRKEGQNVTLSCEQNLNHDAMYWYRQDPGQGLRLIYYSQIVNDFQKGDIAEGYSVSREKKESFPLTVTSAQKNPTAFYLCASSASLGKTQYFGPGTRLLVL.

This sequence joins TRBV5-1 and TRBJ2-2, with 9 bases fitting TRBD1. The CDR3 is 15 amino acids. V was clipped by 7 bases and J by 6 bases; unmatched bases: 10. Germline-derived CDR1 and CDR2 are SGHRS and YFSETQ. This chain's CDR3 is CASRLGQGYSGELFF. The CDR3 DNA is TGCGCCAGCCGGTTGGGACAGGGATATTCCGGGGAGCTGTTTTTT.

The V and J genes are TRBV27 and TRBJ1-2; possible D gene TRBD1, 6 bases. The CDR3 spans 16 residues. V dropped 6 bases and J dropped 2 bases, with 19 bases sitting between them. Germline-derived CDR1 and CDR2 are MNHEY and SMNVEV (reference sequence). Written as DNA, the CDR3 is TGTGCCAGCAGCACCCTACCGACAGGTTCGAACTATGGCTACACCTTC. Residues: CASSTLPTGSNYGYTF.

This chain joins TRBV7-2 and TRBJ1-3, with a tentative D call TRBD1 (5 bases). Trimming left V 2 bases short and J 8 bases short, with 16 bases between. The CDR3 length is 15 residues. Per germline, CDR1 SGHTA and CDR2 FQGNSA. The chain's CDR3 is CASSLSQGGRDTIYF. The CDR3 DNA reads TGTGCCAGCAGCTTAAGTCAGGGAGGGAGAGACACCATATATTTT.

This chain links TRBV18 with TRBJ2-3; no firm D call. Trimming left V 0 bases short and J 0 bases short, with 10 bases between. Germline V gene lookup returns CDR1 KGHSH and CDR2 LQKENI. The CDR3 consists of 16 residues. CDR3 nucleotide sequence: TGTGCCAGCTCACCACCGACGGGCTTGAGCACAGATACGCAGTATTTT. Translated: CASSPPTGLSTDTQYF.

V gene TRBV25-1 combines with J gene TRBJ1-1; D call uncertain. In germline, CDR1 is MGHDK, CDR2 SYGVNS. This CDR3 is built from 16 residues. V dropped 2 bases and J dropped 5 bases, with 18 bases sitting between them. In DNA, the CDR3 is TGTGCCAGCAGTGAAAGTTTGGGTATGGGGAGGACTGAAGCTTTCTTT. Translating gives CASSESLGMGRTEAFF.

This chain connects TRBV19 to TRBJ1-4, with D unclear. The V gene lost 6 bases and the J gene lost 2 bases, with 13 bases spanning the gap. Germline CDR1 and CDR2: LNHDA and SQIVND (reference sequence). The CDR3 covers 15 residues. CDR3 sequence: CASRRLTDTNEKLFF. The CDR3 DNA reads as TGTGCCAGTAGAAGATTAACGGATACTAATGAAAAACTGTTTTTT. Full variable domain (missing parts from reference TRBV19 and TRBJ1-4): DGGITQSPKYLFRKEGQNVTLSCEQNLNHDAMYWYRQDPGQGLRLIYYSQIVNDFQKGDIAEGYSVSREKKESFPLTVTSAQKNPTAFYLCASRRLTDTNEKLFFGSGTQLSVL.

The chain carries TRBV27 and TRBJ1-1, with TRBD1 matching 9 bases. The CDR3 consists of 14 residues. V was clipped by 5 bases and J by 1 base; unmatched bases: 2. CDR1 is MNHEY, CDR2 SMNVEV, per germline (reference sequence). The CDR3 sequence is CASSPGQGNTEAFF. The CDR3 nucleotides read TGTGCCAGCAGTCCGGGACAGGGGAACACTGAAGCTTTCTTT.

CDR3 residues: CASFTSGQGSYITDTQYF. In DNA form, the CDR3 reads TGTGCCAGCTTCACCTCGGGACAGGGCTCATACATCACAGATACGCAGTATTTT. The chain links TRBV18 to TRBJ2-3, with TRBD1 matching over 9 bases. Looked up from germline, CDR1 is KGHSH and CDR2 is LQKENI. The junction had 16 bases not matched to a gene; V was cut back by 7 bases and J by 2 bases. CDR3 length: 18 amino acids.

The chain employs TRBV4-3 and TRBJ2-7, with D perhaps being TRBD1 or TRBD2 (6 bases each). CDR3 length: 14 residues. In germline, CDR1 is LGHNA, CDR2 YSLEER. Trimming left V 4 bases short and J 3 bases short, with 13 bases between. CDR3 nucleotide sequence: TGCGCCAGCAGCCCCGGGGGCAGCCTCTACGAGCAGTACTTC. Protein: CASSPGGSLYEQYF.

The chain uses TRBV6-1 and TRBJ2-5, with no clear D. V gave up 3 bases and J gave up 5 bases, with 13 bases separating them. Germline CDR1 reads MNHNS; CDR2 reads SASEGT. The CDR3 spans 14 residues. The CDR3 region is CASSDMPPRETQYF. For the CDR3, the DNA is TGTGCCAGCAGTGATATGCCCCCAAGGGAGACCCAGTACTTC.

The chain is built from TRBV5-1 and TRBJ2-1; 9 bases align to TRBD2. Per the germline V gene, CDR1 is SGHRS and CDR2 is YFSETQ. Trimming removed 3 bases from V and 3 bases from J; junction bases left unmatched: 7. CDR3 length equals 16 residues. The CDR3 is CASSSSAGGGYNEQFF. The DNA for the CDR3 is TGCGCCAGCAGCTCGTCAGCGGGGGGAGGCTACAATGAGCAGTTCTTC.

The chain carries TRBV11-2 and TRBJ2-3; no definite D call. The CDR3 has 12 amino acids. Germline assignment: CDR1 SGHAT and CDR2 FQNNGV. V dropped 2 bases and J dropped 4 bases, with 4 bases sitting between them. CDR3 residues: CASSLNPDTQYF. CDR3 nucleotide sequence: TGTGCCAGCAGCTTAAATCCAGATACGCAGTATTTT.

J is TRBJ1-6 and V is TRBV6-5; D is ambiguous. V was shortened by 10 bases and J by 7 bases, with 5 bases between the two germline ends. The germline CDR1 and CDR2 sequences are MNHEY and SVGAGI. The CDR3 is 10 amino acids. CDR3 sequence reads: CAIPNSPLHF. In nucleotides, the CDR3 is TGTGCCATTCCGAATTCACCCCTCCACTTT.

The chain uses TRBV5-1 and TRBJ1-2; no clear D. Trimming shortened V by 1 base and J by 8 bases, and 15 bases separated the two germline ends. This CDR3 has 14 residues. Looked up from germline, CDR1 is SGHRS and CDR2 is YFSETQ. CDR3 bases: TGCGCCAGCAGCTTGCAATCCCCGAAGGAGGGCTACACCTTC. This encodes CASSLQSPKEGYTF.

J is TRBJ2-7 and V is TRBV5-4; possibly TRBD1 for D (5 bases). CDR1 SGHNT and CDR2 YYREEE come from the germline V gene (reference sequence). This CDR3 is built from 14 residues. With 0 bases removed from V and 0 bases from J, the gap between germline ends came to 7 bases. CDR3 DNA sequence: TGTGCCAGCAGCTTGGGAAGGGGCTCCTACGAGCAGTACTTC. This gives the protein CASSLGRGSYEQYF.

The CDR3 is CAWSVTRSGGPYEQYF. CDR3 nucleotides: TGTGCCTGGAGTGTAACACGGTCAGGGGGACCCTACGAGCAGTACTTC. The chain recombines TRBV30 with TRBJ2-7, with 7 bases lining up with TRBD1. Looked up from germline, CDR1 is GTSNPN and CDR2 is SVGIG (reference sequence). The J segment lost 2 bases and the V segment lost 0 bases, leaving 10 bases of the junction unmatched. This CDR3 is built from 16 residues.

V usage is TRBV10-3 and J usage is TRBJ1-5; 7 bases are a match to TRBD1. Germline lookup yields CDR1 ENHRY and CDR2 SYGVKD. V gave up 8 bases and J gave up 5 bases; unmatched junction bases: 9. This CDR3 contains 14 residues. The CDR3 here is CAIGDHTGDQPQHF. The CDR3 DNA reads TGTGCCATCGGGGATCATACAGGGGATCAGCCCCAGCATTTT.

The gene calls are TRBV9 and TRBJ2-2, with D possibly TRBD1 on 6 matching bases. V gave up 1 base and J gave up 0 bases, with 13 bases separating them. In germline, CDR1 is SGDLS, CDR2 YYNGEE. This CDR3 region has 17 residues. The CDR3 protein is CASSVPSRGSNTGELFF. In nucleotides, the CDR3 is TGTGCCAGCAGCGTACCATCCAGGGGTTCGAACACCGGGGAGCTGTTTTTT.

The V call is TRBV28, the J call TRBJ1-2; 10 nucleotides line up with TRBD1. The CDR3 has 15 amino acids. J gave up 2 bases and V 6 bases, and 6 bases lay outside the gene matches. In germline, CDR1 is MDHEN, CDR2 SYDVKM. CDR3 protein: CASSEDRGRNYGYTF. The DNA of the CDR3 is TGTGCCAGCAGCGAAGACAGGGGGCGCAACTATGGCTACACCTTC.

This rearrangement joins TRBV6-2 or TRBV6-3 to TRBJ1-4; D possibly corresponds to TRBD1 (5 bases). The CDR3 has 16 residues. The germline gives CDR1 MNHEY, CDR2 SVGEGT. V was cut by 4 bases and J by 5 bases, with 17 bases left in between. The CDR3 DNA is TGTGCCAGCAGTTCTCTCTCCGGGAGACAGAATGAAAAACTGTTTTTT. This translates into CASSSLSGRQNEKLFF.

The V and J genes are TRBV10-3 and TRBJ1-1, with 9 bases matching TRBD1. Per the germline V gene, CDR1 is ENHRY and CDR2 is SYGVKD. Germline trimming cut 6 bases from V and 0 bases from J; bases unmatched to any gene: 5. The CDR3 spans 15 residues. The CDR3, as DNA: TGTGCCATCAGCCCCGGGACAGGGCTGAACACTGAAGCTTTCTTT. Its translation is CAISPGTGLNTEAFF.

The rearrangement joins TRBV5-4 to TRBJ1-4; 8 bases are a match to TRBD1. CDR3 length: 15 residues. V lost 4 bases, J lost 4 bases, and 6 bases stayed unmatched. The V gene's germline CDR1 is SGHNT and CDR2 YYREEE (reference sequence). CDR3 protein: CASSQAGGINEKLFF. CDR3 in DNA: TGTGCCAGCAGCCAAGCAGGGGGCATTAATGAAAAACTGTTTTTT.

This chain links TRBV19 with TRBJ1-1; D not resolved. CDR3 length equals 15 residues. With 1 base removed from V and 0 bases from J, the gap between germline ends came to 9 bases. From germline, CDR1 is LNHDA and CDR2 SQIVND (reference sequence). CDR3 nucleotides: TGTGCCAGTAGTATAGTTAACAGAATGAACACTGAAGCTTTCTTT. It yields the protein CASSIVNRMNTEAFF.

This clone was detected only once. This chain links TRBV15 with TRBJ2-6; perhaps D is TRBD1 or TRBD2 (5 bases each). The CDR3 is made up of 13 amino acids. The germline V gene has CDR1 LNHNV and CDR2 YYDKDF (reference sequence). V dropped 8 bases and J dropped 2 bases, with 7 bases sitting between them. The CDR3 coding sequence is TGTGCCACCGGGGGACCTGGGGCCAACGTCCTGACTTTC. This encodes CATGGPGANVLTF.

The CDR3 sequence is CATSDPRAGLGDEKLFF. CDR3 DNA: TGTGCCACCAGTGATCCTAGGGCTGGATTAGGGGATGAAAAACTGTTTTTT. The J gene is TRBJ1-4, the V gene TRBV24-1, with a weak D call TRBD1 (5 bases). V dropped 3 bases and J dropped 6 bases, with 19 bases sitting between them. Germline V lookup: CDR1 KGHDR, CDR2 SFDVKD. The CDR3 consists of 17 residues.

V and J are TRBV27 and TRBJ1-6; D is unclear. Trimming took off 8 bases at V and 6 bases at J, with 17 bases between the two ends. CDR1 MNHEY and CDR2 SMNVEV come from the germline V gene (reference sequence). The CDR3 has 15 amino acids. The CDR3 bases are TGTGCCAGCGCCACGGGATCCTGGGTTAATTCACCCCTCCACTTT. This translates into CASATGSWVNSPLHF.

V is TRBV7-2 and J is TRBJ2-7; 9 bases map to TRBD2. The CDR3 sequence is 14 residues long. With V trimmed by 3 bases and J by 4 bases, 4 bases remained unmatched. Germline V CDR1 and CDR2: SGHTA, FQGNSA. The CDR3 spells CASSFGGGAYEQYF. The CDR3 DNA sequence: TGTGCCAGCAGCTTCGGCGGGGGGGCGTACGAGCAGTACTTC.

The V gene is TRBV20-1, the J gene TRBJ1-5; the D gene is possibly TRBD1 (5 bases). This CDR3 contains 15 residues. Trimming took off 3 bases at V and 0 bases at J, with 12 bases between the two ends. The germline V gene has CDR1 DFQATT and CDR2 SNEGSKA (reference sequence). The CDR3 region has the DNA TGCAGTGCTAGTGCGGACAATTATAGCAATCAGCCCCAGCATTTT. It yields the protein CSASADNYSNQPQHF.

The V gene is TRBV18, the J gene TRBJ2-2; D is unresolved. V gave up 0 bases and J gave up 7 bases, with 15 bases separating them. The germline V gene encodes CDR1 KGHSH and CDR2 LQKENI. CDR3 size: 16 residues. The CDR3 protein is CASSPPNSNEVGELFF. For the CDR3, the DNA is TGTGCCAGCTCACCACCGAACAGCAATGAAGTCGGGGAGCTGTTTTTT.

This clone was seen once. The chain carries TRBV7-9 and TRBJ2-6; D gene unclear. The germline V gene has CDR1 SEHNR and CDR2 FQNEAQ (reference sequence). The CDR3 is 15 amino acids. V lost 7 bases and J lost 0, with 10 bases in between. CDR3 sequence: CASTLDGSGANVLTF. The CDR3 DNA sequence: TGTGCCAGCACTTTAGACGGCTCTGGGGCCAACGTCCTGACTTTC.

J is TRBJ1-6 and V is TRBV5-1, with D tentatively TRBD1 (5 bases). Trimming pared 0 bases from V and 10 bases from J, leaving 11 bases between. The length of the CDR3 is 14 residues. CDR1 is SGHRS and CDR2 is YFSETQ in the germline V gene. The CDR3 loop is CASSLGQGRSPLHF. The CDR3 coding sequence is TGCGCCAGCAGCTTGGGCCAGGGAAGATCACCCCTCCACTTT.